These 6 T cell receptor beta chains originate from one sample sequenced in a study of shared clonotypes between healthy human individuals. Clones were sequenced by immunoSEQ multiplex PCR, and TCRdb holds only the in-frame ones, with some missing. The data contain about a million clones, 70% to 80% of them singletons. The sample taken for sequencing was memory CD4+ T cells from PBMCs. As to subset: CD45RA-negative fraction. The receptors come from a man younger than 35 in good health. Some clones in this sample may be carry-over from other donors' samples.

Points on this clone: Being one base from a much bigger clone, this may be a read error. CDR3 coding DNA: TGTGCCAGCAGCTTAAACACCGGGGAGCTGTTTTTT. Translated, it gives CASSLNTGELFF. The chain has TRBV13 and TRBJ2-2; no clear D gene. Germline loops: CDR1 PRHDT, CDR2 FYEKMQ (reference sequence). Trimming cost V 2 bases and J 2 bases, with 0 bases left between them. The CDR3 extends over 12 amino acids.

V usage is TRBV7-9 and J usage is TRBJ1-6; D is perhaps TRBD1 (6 bases). CDR1 is SEHNR and CDR2 is FQNEAQ in the germline V gene (reference sequence). This CDR3 has 15 residues. V was trimmed by 5 bases and J by 4 bases, leaving 12 bases between them. The CDR3 DNA sequence: TGTGCCAGCAGCCCTACAGGGAATTATAATTCACCCCTCCACTTT. Translating it yields CASSPTGNYNSPLHF. The complete variable domain, with remaining parts taken from reference TRBV7-9 and TRBJ1-6, reads DTGVSQNPRHKITKRGQNVTFRCDPISEHNRLYWYRQTLGQGPEFLTYFQNEAQLEKSRLLSDRFSAERPKGSFSTLEIQRTEQGDSAMYLCASSPTGNYNSPLHFGNGTRLTVT.

V and J are TRBV5-1 and TRBJ2-1; weak D call: TRBD1 (6 bases). V lost 4 bases, J lost 9 bases, and 20 bases lay in between. The CDR3 consists of 15 residues. Per germline, CDR1 SGHRS and CDR2 YFSETQ. CDR3 in amino acids: CASSITKLQGGEQFF. CDR3 sequence (DNA): TGCGCCAGCAGCATAACCAAGCTACAGGGCGGTGAGCAGTTCTTC.

V is TRBV4-3 and J is TRBJ2-3; no clear D gene. This CDR3 is 16 amino acids long. The V end was cut by 3 bases, the J end by 1 base, with 14 bases between. The V gene's germline CDR1 is LGHNA and CDR2 YSLEER. The CDR3 here is CASSHRTGQGTDTQYF. CDR3 DNA: TGCGCCAGCAGCCACCGCACCGGGCAGGGCACAGATACGCAGTATTTT.

This clone was seen a few times. The gene calls are TRBV4-2 and TRBJ2-4; D is uncertain. V was shortened by 0 bases and J by 0 bases, with 6 bases between the two germline ends. Looked up from germline, CDR1 is LGHNA and CDR2 is YNFKEQ. The CDR3 sequence is 15 residues long. The CDR3 sequence is CASSQEWLAKNIQYF. The CDR3 DNA reads TGTGCCAGCAGCCAAGAATGGCTAGCCAAAAACATTCAGTACTTC.

This clone was found a few times. The chain combines TRBV5-4 with TRBJ2-1, with 7 bases lining up with TRBD2. From germline, CDR1 is SGHNT and CDR2 YYREEE (reference sequence). The junction had 4 bases not matched to a gene; V was cut back by 0 bases and J by 4 bases. The length of the CDR3 is 15 residues. CDR3 region: CASSLGLADYNEQFF. The CDR3 bases are TGTGCCAGCAGCTTGGGTCTAGCGGATTACAATGAGCAGTTCTTC.